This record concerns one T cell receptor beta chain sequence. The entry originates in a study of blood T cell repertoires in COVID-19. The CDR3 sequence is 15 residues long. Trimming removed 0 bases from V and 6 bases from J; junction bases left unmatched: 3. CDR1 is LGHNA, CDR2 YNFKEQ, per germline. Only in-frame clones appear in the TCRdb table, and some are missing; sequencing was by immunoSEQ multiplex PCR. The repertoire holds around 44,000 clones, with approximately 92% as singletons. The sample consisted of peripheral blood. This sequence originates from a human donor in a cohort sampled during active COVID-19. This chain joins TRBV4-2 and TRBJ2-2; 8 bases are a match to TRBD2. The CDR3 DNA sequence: TGTGCCAGCAGCCAAGACCGGACTAGCCCCGGGGAGCTGTTTTTT. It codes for CASSQDRTSPGELFF.